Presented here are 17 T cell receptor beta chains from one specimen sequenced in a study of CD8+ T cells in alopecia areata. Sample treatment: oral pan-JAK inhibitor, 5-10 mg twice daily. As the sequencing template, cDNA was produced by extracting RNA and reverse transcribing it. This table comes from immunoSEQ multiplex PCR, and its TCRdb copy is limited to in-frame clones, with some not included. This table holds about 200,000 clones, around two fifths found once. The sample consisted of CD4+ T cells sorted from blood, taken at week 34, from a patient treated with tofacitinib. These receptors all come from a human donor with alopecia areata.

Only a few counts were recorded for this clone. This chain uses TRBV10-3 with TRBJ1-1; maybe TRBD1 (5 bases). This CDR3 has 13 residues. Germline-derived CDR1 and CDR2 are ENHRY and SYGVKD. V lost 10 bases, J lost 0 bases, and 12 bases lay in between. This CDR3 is CATGPTVNTEAFF. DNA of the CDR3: TGTGCCACCGGACCGACAGTGAACACTGAAGCTTTCTTT.

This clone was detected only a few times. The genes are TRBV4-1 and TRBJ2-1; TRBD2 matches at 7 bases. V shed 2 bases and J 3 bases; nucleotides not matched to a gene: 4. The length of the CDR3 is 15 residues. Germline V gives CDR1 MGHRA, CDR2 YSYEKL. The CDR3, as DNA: TGCGCCAGCAGCCAAATTAGCGGGCTCTACAATGAGCAGTTCTTC. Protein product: CASSQISGLYNEQFF.

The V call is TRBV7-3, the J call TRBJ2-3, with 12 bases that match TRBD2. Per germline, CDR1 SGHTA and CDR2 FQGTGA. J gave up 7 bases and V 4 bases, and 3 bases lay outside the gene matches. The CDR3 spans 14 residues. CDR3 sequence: CASSSSGGAYTQYF. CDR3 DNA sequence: TGTGCCAGCAGCTCTAGCGGGGGGGCCTATACGCAGTATTTT.

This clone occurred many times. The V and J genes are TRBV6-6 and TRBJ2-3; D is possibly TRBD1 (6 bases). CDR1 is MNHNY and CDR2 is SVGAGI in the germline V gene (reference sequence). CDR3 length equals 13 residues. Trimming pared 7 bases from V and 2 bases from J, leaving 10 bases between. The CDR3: CASTRDITDTQYF. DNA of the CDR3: TGTGCCAGCACCAGGGACATCACAGATACGCAGTATTTT.

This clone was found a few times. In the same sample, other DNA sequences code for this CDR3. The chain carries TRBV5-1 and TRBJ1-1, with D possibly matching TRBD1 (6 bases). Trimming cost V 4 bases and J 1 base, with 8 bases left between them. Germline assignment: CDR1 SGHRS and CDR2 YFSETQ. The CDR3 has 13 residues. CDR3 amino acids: CASSPGQNTEAFF. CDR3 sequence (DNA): TGCGCCAGCAGCCCGGGACAGAACACTGAAGCTTTCTTT.

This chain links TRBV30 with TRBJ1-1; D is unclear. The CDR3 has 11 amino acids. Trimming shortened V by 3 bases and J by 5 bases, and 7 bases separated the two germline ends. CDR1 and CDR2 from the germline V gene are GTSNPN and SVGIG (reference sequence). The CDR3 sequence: CAWSRYTEAFF. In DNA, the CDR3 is TGTGCCTGGAGCCGCTATACTGAAGCTTTCTTT.

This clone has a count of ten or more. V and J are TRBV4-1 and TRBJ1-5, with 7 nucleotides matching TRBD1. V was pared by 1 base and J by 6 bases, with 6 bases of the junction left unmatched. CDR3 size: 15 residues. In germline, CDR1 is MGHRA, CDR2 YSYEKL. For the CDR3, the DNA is TGCGCCAGCAGCCAAGGACAACAGGGGTTTCAGCCCCAGCATTTT. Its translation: CASSQGQQGFQPQHF.

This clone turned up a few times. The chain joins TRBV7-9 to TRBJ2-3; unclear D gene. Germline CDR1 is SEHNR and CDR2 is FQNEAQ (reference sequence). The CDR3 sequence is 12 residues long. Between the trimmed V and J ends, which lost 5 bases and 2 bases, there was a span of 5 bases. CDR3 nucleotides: TGTGCCAGCAGCCCGGACACAGATACGCAGTATTTT. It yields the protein CASSPDTDTQYF.

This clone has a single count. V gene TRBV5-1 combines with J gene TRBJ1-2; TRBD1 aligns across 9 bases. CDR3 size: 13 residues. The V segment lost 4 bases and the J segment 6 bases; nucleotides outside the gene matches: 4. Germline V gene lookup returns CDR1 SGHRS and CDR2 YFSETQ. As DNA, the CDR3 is TGCGCCAGCAGCCTCTGGACAGGGGATGGCTACACCTTC. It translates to CASSLWTGDGYTF.

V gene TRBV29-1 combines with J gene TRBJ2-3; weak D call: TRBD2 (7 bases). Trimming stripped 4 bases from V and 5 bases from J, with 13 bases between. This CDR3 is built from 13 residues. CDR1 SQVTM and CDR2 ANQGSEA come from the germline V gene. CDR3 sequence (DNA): TGCAGCGTTGTGAGGGGGGGGCAAGATACGCAGTATTTT. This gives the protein CSVVRGGQDTQYF.

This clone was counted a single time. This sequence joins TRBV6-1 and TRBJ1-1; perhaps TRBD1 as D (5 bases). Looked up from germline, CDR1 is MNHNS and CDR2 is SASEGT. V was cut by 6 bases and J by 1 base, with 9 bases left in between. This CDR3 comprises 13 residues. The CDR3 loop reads CASSQTANTEAFF. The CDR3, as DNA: TGTGCCAGCAGCCAGACAGCGAACACTGAAGCTTTCTTT.

The CDR3 DNA follows: TGTGCCAGCAGCCCCACAGGGATTACTGAAGCTTTCTTT. Its translation is CASSPTGITEAFF. The chain is built from TRBV5-6 and TRBJ1-1; perhaps TRBD1 as D (6 bases). Germline CDR1 and CDR2: SGHDT and YYEEEE. The V and J ends lost 4 bases and 5 bases respectively, with 12 bases between them. The CDR3 loop spans 13 amino acids.

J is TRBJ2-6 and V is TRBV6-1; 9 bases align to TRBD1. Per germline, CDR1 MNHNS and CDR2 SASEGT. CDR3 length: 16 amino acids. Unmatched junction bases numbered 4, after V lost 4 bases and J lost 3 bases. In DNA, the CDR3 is TGTGCCAGCAGTGTTACAGGGGGCGGTGGGGCCAACGTCCTGACTTTC. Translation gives CASSVTGGGGANVLTF.

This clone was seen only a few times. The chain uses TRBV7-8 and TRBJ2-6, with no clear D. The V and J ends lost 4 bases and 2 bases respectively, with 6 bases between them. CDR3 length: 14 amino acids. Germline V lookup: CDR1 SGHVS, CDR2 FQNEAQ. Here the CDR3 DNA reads TGTGCCAGCAGCTCAACTACTGGGGCCAACGTCCTGACTTTC. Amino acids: CASSSTTGANVLTF.

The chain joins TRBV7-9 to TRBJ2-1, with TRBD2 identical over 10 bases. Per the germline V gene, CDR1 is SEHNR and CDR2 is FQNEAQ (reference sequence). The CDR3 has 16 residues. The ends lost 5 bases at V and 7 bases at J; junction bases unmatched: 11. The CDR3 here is CASSRTTSGILNEQFF. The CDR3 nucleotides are TGTGCCAGCAGCCGTACTACTAGCGGGATTTTAAATGAGCAGTTCTTC. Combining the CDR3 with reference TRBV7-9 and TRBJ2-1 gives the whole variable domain DTGVSQNPRHKITKRGQNVTFRCDPISEHNRLYWYRQTLGQGPEFLTYFQNEAQLEKSRLLSDRFSAERPKGSFSTLEIQRTEQGDSAMYLCASSRTTSGILNEQFFGPGTRLTVL.

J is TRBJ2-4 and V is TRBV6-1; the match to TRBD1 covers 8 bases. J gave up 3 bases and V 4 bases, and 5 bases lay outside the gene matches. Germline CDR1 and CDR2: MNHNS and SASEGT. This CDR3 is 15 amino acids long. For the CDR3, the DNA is TGTGCCAGCAGTGGTGACAGGGGCGTCAAAAACATTCAGTACTTC. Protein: CASSGDRGVKNIQYF.

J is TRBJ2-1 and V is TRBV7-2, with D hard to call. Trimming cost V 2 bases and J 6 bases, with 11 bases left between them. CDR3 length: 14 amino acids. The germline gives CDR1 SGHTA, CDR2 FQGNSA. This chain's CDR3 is CASSLLGYGNEQFF. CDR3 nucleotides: TGTGCCAGCAGCTTACTGGGGTACGGCAATGAGCAGTTCTTC.